A single sample is the source of the 9 T cell receptor beta chains below, sequenced in a study of graft-versus-host responses after intestinal transplantation. The table came from immunoSEQ multiplex PCR; TCRdb's copy has only in-frame clones and leaves some out. The sample records tens of thousands of clones, around 90% being singletons. Which antigens these TCRs recognize remains unknown. This specimen consisted of unstimulated CD4+ T cells sorted from spleen or lymph node cells, obtained before transplant. The receptor source for this set is a human donor who was the organ donor for an intestinal transplant.

The genes are TRBV13 and TRBJ1-2; 8 positions agree with TRBD1. The CDR3 has 17 residues. The trim removed 0 bases at V and 0 bases at J, leaving 6 bases unmatched. Germline V gene data show CDR1 as PRHDT and CDR2 as FYEKMQ (reference sequence). CDR3 in DNA: TGTGCCAGCAGCTTAGGAGGGACAGGCCTAGCTAACTATGGCTACACCTTC. This sequence encodes CASSLGGTGLANYGYTF.

The J gene is TRBJ2-5, the V gene TRBV9; no definite D call. The DNA end favors TRBJ2-7, so the J call may be wrong. CDR1 and CDR2 (germline): SGDLS, YYNGEE. CDR3 length: 13 residues. CDR3 in DNA: TGTGCCAGCAGCCCGTACAGCTCCTACGAGCAGTACTTC. Protein product: CASSPYSSYEQYF.

This clone was recorded a few times. The chain couples TRBV6-6 to TRBJ1-3, with D unresolved. V was trimmed by 8 bases and J by 0 bases, leaving 8 bases between them. Germline V gene lookup returns CDR1 MNHNY and CDR2 SVGAGI (reference sequence). The CDR3 loop spans 13 amino acids. The CDR3 protein is CASCPVSGNTIYF. The CDR3 DNA sequence: TGTGCCAGCTGCCCCGTCTCTGGAAACACCATATATTTT.

The chain has TRBV28 and TRBJ1-6, with D maybe TRBD1 (5 bases). The germline V gene encodes CDR1 MDHEN and CDR2 SYDVKM. The CDR3 sequence is 13 residues long. Trimming stripped 4 bases from V and 5 bases from J, with 6 bases between. The CDR3 reads CASSWTNNSPLHF. The CDR3, as DNA: TGTGCCAGCAGTTGGACAAATAATTCACCCCTCCACTTT.

This clone occurred once. The chain combines TRBV6-1 with TRBJ2-7; D gene unclear. V shed 6 bases and J shed 2 bases, with 11 bases lying between them. The germline V gene encodes CDR1 MNHNS and CDR2 SASEGT. The CDR3 totals 13 residues. The CDR3 nucleotides are TGTGCCAGCAGAACAGAATCTCCCTACGAGCAGTACTTC. Translated: CASRTESPYEQYF.

The genes are TRBV2 and TRBJ1-6; D not certain. Germline V gene sequence: CDR1 SNHLY, CDR2 FYNNEI. This CDR3 is 16 amino acids long. Trimming removed 6 bases at V and 0 bases at J, with 12 bases between. The DNA of the CDR3 is TGTGCCAGCAGGTCCCCACAGAGCTCCTATAATTCACCCCTCCACTTT. Translating gives CASRSPQSSYNSPLHF.

The chain uses TRBV10-3 and TRBJ2-2; TRBD1 is a possible D gene (5 bases). The CDR3 has 15 residues. Germline loops: CDR1 ENHRY, CDR2 SYGVKD. V was pared by 0 bases and J by 0 bases, with 5 bases between. CDR3 protein: CAISESGANTGELFF. The CDR3 coding sequence is TGTGCCATCAGTGAGTCAGGGGCGAACACCGGGGAGCTGTTTTTT.

This clone was recorded once. The rearrangement uses TRBV7-6 and TRBJ1-2, with a tentative D call TRBD1 (6 bases). Trimming pared 2 bases from V and 8 bases from J, leaving 12 bases between. The CDR3 totals 13 residues. From germline, CDR1 is SGHVS and CDR2 FNYEAQ. CDR3 DNA sequence: TGTGCCAGCAGCTTACAGGGGCGCGGGGGCTACACCTTC. It translates to CASSLQGRGGYTF.

The CDR3 region is CASSQAGGSYNEQFF. The CDR3 region has the DNA TGCGCCAGCAGCCAAGCAGGGGGCTCCTACAATGAGCAGTTCTTC. This chain connects TRBV4-1 to TRBJ2-1; 7 bases agree with TRBD1. V lost 1 base to trimming and J lost 0 bases; unmatched junction nucleotides: 0. Germline CDR1 is MGHRA and CDR2 is YSYEKL. The CDR3 spans 15 residues.